The 21 T cell receptor beta chains below come from one sample, sequenced in a study of T cells in Graves' hyperthyroidism and ophthalmopathy. Researchers amplified the TCR beta CDR3 regions from RNA transcripts. With the HTBI primer set, the TCR CDR3 went through a first round of RT-PCR. TCRdb re-analysed the multiplex PCR reads in MiXCR, keeping a single row per CDR3 protein. The top ten hold 25% to 30% of the sample, which has around 540,000 distinct CDR3 sequences, around 16% seen once. Material: blood. The receptors were sampled from a woman aged 30 to 39 with Graves' ophthalmopathy.

This rearrangement joins TRBV28 to TRBJ2-7; 7 bases are shared with TRBD1. V dropped 6 bases and J dropped 4; count of bases not matched to a gene: 12. CDR3 length: 15 amino acids. CDR1 is MDHEN, CDR2 SYDVKM, per germline. The CDR3 DNA is TGTGCCAGCAGCGACCCCAGGGGGATAAGGTACGAGCAGTACTTC. It encodes CASSDPRGIRYEQYF.

This chain joins TRBV10-1 and TRBJ2-1; 7 bases are a match to TRBD2. V lost 3 bases and J lost 2; bases outside the gene matches: 7. The CDR3 is 16 residues long. From germline, CDR1 is WNHNN and CDR2 SYGVQD (reference sequence). The CDR3: CASSDLKRGAYNEQFF. The CDR3 nucleotides read TGCGCCAGCAGTGACCTGAAACGGGGGGCCTACAATGAGCAGTTCTTC.

This clonotype has ten or more counts. The chain recombines TRBV3-1 with TRBJ2-7; no clear D. CDR3 length: 13 amino acids. Trimming cost V 0 bases and J 6 bases, with 9 bases left between them. Germline V gene data show CDR1 as LGHDT and CDR2 as YNNKEL (reference sequence). This CDR3 is CASSQDYVREQYF. The CDR3 nucleotides are TGTGCCAGCAGCCAAGATTATGTTCGCGAGCAGTACTTC.

This clonotype was picked up a small number of times. This chain links TRBV12-3 or TRBV12-4 with TRBJ1-4; D call uncertain. V gave up 3 bases and J gave up 7 bases, with 3 bases separating them. CDR3 length: 11 residues. Here the CDR3 DNA reads TGTGCCAGCAGTTTTGGTGAAAAACTGTTTTTT. Amino acids: CASSFGEKLFF.

A few counts support this clonotype. This chain joins TRBV7-9 and TRBJ2-6; no clear D. This CDR3 contains 14 residues. V dropped 4 bases and J dropped 0 bases, with 4 bases sitting between them. CDR1 is SEHNR, CDR2 FQNEAQ, per germline (reference sequence). The CDR3 sequence is CASSSGSGANVLTF. The CDR3 nucleotides read TGTGCCAGCAGCTCCGGCTCTGGGGCCAACGTCCTGACTTTC.

In this sample, this clonotype turned up many times. This chain connects TRBV20-1 to TRBJ2-3; D is perhaps TRBD1 or TRBD2 (5 bases each). This CDR3 is built from 15 residues. Trimming took off 6 bases at V and 6 bases at J, with 22 bases between the two ends. Germline V gene lookup returns CDR1 DFQATT and CDR2 SNEGSKA (reference sequence). CDR3 amino acids: CSASSRLGERDTQYF. In nucleotides, the CDR3 is TGCAGTGCCTCCTCTCGGTTGGGGGAGAGGGATACGCAGTATTTT.

The chain uses TRBV28 and TRBJ2-3, with 9 bases aligning to TRBD1. Germline CDR1 is MDHEN and CDR2 is SYDVKM. The CDR3 contains 12 residues. The V segment lost 8 bases and the J segment 4 bases; nucleotides outside the gene matches: 1. The CDR3 DNA follows: TGTGCCAGCCGGGACAGGGCAGATACGCAGTATTTT. Translating it yields CASRDRADTQYF.

This clonotype was seen only a few times. The V gene is TRBV4-1, the J gene TRBJ2-7, with a possible D match to TRBD2 (5 bases). CDR3 size: 15 residues. Trimming cost V 0 bases and J 3 bases, with 12 bases left between them. Germline loops: CDR1 MGHRA, CDR2 YSYEKL. The CDR3 sequence is CASSQELAGDYEQYF. The CDR3 DNA follows: TGCGCCAGCAGCCAAGAACTGGCCGGGGACTACGAGCAGTACTTC.

Ten or more counts support this clonotype. The gene calls are TRBV4-1 and TRBJ1-1, with D tentatively TRBD1 (5 bases). This CDR3 has 14 amino acids. Deletions cut 0 bases from V and 5 bases from J, with 10 bases between. Germline CDR1 is MGHRA and CDR2 is YSYEKL. The DNA for the CDR3 is TGCGCCAGCAGCCAAGAAGCGGGACGGACTGAAGCTTTCTTT. Encoded protein: CASSQEAGRTEAFF.

This clonotype occurred many times. The chain carries TRBV7-6 and TRBJ2-3; unclear D gene. The V end lost 3 bases, the J end lost 2 bases, and 6 bases lay between the germline ends. Germline V lookup: CDR1 SGHVS, CDR2 FNYEAQ. The CDR3 consists of 13 residues. In DNA form, the CDR3 reads TGTGCCAGCAGCTTGGCCAACACAGATACGCAGTATTTT. Amino acid sequence: CASSLANTDTQYF.

This clonotype was counted ten times or more. J is TRBJ2-2 and V is TRBV28; the D gene could be TRBD1 or TRBD2 (5 bases each). The germline gives CDR1 MDHEN, CDR2 SYDVKM. The CDR3 contains 13 residues. Trimming took 5 bases from V and 12 from J, leaving 16 bases between them. The CDR3 sequence is CASSPGTPRKLFF. The CDR3 DNA sequence: TGTGCCAGCAGTCCCGGGACGCCAAGGAAGCTGTTTTTT.

This clonotype was counted a few times. The chain has TRBV4-1 and TRBJ2-7; the match to TRBD1 covers 7 bases. Germline loops: CDR1 MGHRA, CDR2 YSYEKL. J lost 3 bases, V lost 4 bases, and 6 bases had no gene match. There are 14 residues in the CDR3. CDR3 region: CASSLNGQDYEQYF. The CDR3 coding sequence is TGCGCCAGCAGCCTAAATGGACAGGACTACGAGCAGTACTTC.

V gene TRBV6-1 combines with J gene TRBJ2-7, with 8 bases identical to TRBD1. J gave up 2 bases and V 6 bases, and 9 bases lay outside the gene matches. Germline V gives CDR1 MNHNS, CDR2 SASEGT. The CDR3 length is 15 residues. CDR3 protein: CASRTSGTGTYEQYF. CDR3 nucleotides: TGTGCCAGCAGAACCTCCGGGACAGGCACCTACGAGCAGTACTTC.

This clonotype has at least ten counts. The V call is TRBV20-1, the J call TRBJ2-3, with D hard to call. The CDR3 runs 14 residues. V was cut by 3 bases and J by 0 bases, with 10 bases left in between. Germline lookup yields CDR1 DFQATT and CDR2 SNEGSKA (reference sequence). Written as DNA, the CDR3 is TGCAGTGCTAGTGGGTCCCGGAGCACAGATACGCAGTATTTT. Amino acids: CSASGSRSTDTQYF.

This clonotype was recorded many times. The CDR3 DNA is TGTGCCAGCAGTGAAACAAGGGGGTTCAGAGGGGAGCAGTACTTC. Translation gives CASSETRGFRGEQYF. The J gene is TRBJ2-7, the V gene TRBV2, with D maybe TRBD1 (6 bases). V was cut by 2 bases and J by 7 bases, with 18 bases left in between. Germline V gene sequence: CDR1 SNHLY, CDR2 FYNNEI. This CDR3 contains 15 residues.

This clonotype was seen at least ten times. This chain connects TRBV13 to TRBJ2-7; TRBD1 might be the D (6 bases). Germline-derived CDR1 and CDR2 are PRHDT and FYEKMQ (reference sequence). V lost 2 bases to trimming and J lost 3 bases, with 8 bases between them. The CDR3 totals 13 residues. The CDR3, as DNA: TGTGCCAGCAGCTTAAGACAGGACTACGAGCAGTACTTC. Protein: CASSLRQDYEQYF.

This clonotype was recorded many times. CDR3 region: CAIRRGEAGKPHEQYF. For the CDR3, the DNA is TGTGCCATCAGGAGGGGAGAAGCGGGAAAACCCCACGAGCAGTACTTC. The gene calls are TRBV28 and TRBJ2-7; 7 bases fit TRBD2. The CDR3 runs to 16 residues. Germline loops: CDR1 MDHEN, CDR2 SYDVKM. Trimming took 10 bases from V and 5 from J; bases not matched to a gene: 20.

This clonotype was seen only a few times. The rearrangement links TRBV14 to TRBJ2-2; 13 bases are shared with TRBD2. With 4 bases clipped from V and 1 base from J, the junction kept 3 bases outside the gene matches. Per the germline V gene, CDR1 is SGHDN and CDR2 is FVKESK. The CDR3 consists of 17 residues. Here the CDR3 DNA reads TGTGCCAGCAGCCCCTGGACTAGCGGGAGGAACACCGGGGAGCTGTTTTTT. Translation gives CASSPWTSGRNTGELFF.

This clonotype was seen many times. The chain joins TRBV4-3 to TRBJ2-1; D tentatively fits TRBD1 or TRBD2 (7 bases each). The CDR3 sequence is 13 residues long. The V end lost 0 bases, the J end lost 10 bases, and 10 bases lay between the germline ends. CDR1 and CDR2 (germline): LGHNA, YSLEER. CDR3 sequence reads: CASSQEGGGEQFF. Here the CDR3 DNA reads TGCGCCAGCAGCCAAGAGGGAGGGGGCGAGCAGTTCTTC.

This clonotype was detected ten times or more. This sequence joins TRBV20-1 and TRBJ2-2; D may match TRBD1 or TRBD2 (5 bases each). The germline V and J ends were trimmed by 3 bases and 6 bases, with 23 bases remaining between them. This CDR3 region has 17 residues. Germline CDR1 reads DFQATT; CDR2 reads SNEGSKA (reference sequence). CDR3 sequence reads: CSASGGGSSILSGELFF. CDR3 in DNA: TGCAGTGCTAGTGGGGGTGGGTCCTCCATCCTTTCCGGGGAGCTGTTTTTT.

This clonotype was counted ten times or more. The genes are TRBV27 and TRBJ2-5; the D gene could be TRBD1 or TRBD2 (5 bases each). Per germline, CDR1 MNHEY and CDR2 SMNVEV (reference sequence). The V end lost 4 bases, the J end lost 5 bases, and 14 bases lay between the germline ends. The CDR3 covers 14 residues. The chain's CDR3 is CASSSLRGVETQYF. CDR3 DNA: TGTGCCAGCAGTTCTTTACGAGGGGTTGAGACCCAGTACTTC.